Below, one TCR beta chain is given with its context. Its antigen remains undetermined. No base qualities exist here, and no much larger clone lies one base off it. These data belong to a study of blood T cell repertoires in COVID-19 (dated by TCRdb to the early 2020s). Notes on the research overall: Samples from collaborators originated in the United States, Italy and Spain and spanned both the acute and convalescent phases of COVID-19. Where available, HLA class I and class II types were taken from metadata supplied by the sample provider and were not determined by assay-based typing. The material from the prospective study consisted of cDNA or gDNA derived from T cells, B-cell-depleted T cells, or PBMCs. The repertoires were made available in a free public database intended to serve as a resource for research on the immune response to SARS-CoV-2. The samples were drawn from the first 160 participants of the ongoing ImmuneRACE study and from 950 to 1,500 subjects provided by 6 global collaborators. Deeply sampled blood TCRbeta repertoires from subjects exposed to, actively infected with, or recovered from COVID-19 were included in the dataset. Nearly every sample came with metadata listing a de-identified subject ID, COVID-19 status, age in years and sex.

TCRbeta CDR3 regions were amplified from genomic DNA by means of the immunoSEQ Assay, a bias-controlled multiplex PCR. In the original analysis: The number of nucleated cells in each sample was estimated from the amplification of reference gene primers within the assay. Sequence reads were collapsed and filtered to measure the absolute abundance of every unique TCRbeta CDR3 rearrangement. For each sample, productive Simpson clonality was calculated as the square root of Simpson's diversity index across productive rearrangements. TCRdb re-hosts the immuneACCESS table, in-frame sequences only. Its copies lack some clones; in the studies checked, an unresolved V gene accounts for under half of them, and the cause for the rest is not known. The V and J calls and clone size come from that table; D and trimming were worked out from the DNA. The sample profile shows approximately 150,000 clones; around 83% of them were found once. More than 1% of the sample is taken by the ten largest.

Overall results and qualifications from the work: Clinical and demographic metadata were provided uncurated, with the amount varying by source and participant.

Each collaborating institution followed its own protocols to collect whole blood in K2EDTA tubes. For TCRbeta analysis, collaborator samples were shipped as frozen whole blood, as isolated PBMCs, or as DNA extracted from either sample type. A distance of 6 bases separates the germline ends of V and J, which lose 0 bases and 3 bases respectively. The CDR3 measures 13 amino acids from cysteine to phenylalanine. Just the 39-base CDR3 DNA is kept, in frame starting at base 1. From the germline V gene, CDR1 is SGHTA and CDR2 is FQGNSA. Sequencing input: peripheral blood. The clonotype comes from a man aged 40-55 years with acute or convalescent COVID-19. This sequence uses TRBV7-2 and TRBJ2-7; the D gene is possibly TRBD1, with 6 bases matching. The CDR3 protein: CASSLAGGYEQYF. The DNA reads TGTGCCAGCAGCTTAGCAGGGGGCTACGAGCAGTACTTC.